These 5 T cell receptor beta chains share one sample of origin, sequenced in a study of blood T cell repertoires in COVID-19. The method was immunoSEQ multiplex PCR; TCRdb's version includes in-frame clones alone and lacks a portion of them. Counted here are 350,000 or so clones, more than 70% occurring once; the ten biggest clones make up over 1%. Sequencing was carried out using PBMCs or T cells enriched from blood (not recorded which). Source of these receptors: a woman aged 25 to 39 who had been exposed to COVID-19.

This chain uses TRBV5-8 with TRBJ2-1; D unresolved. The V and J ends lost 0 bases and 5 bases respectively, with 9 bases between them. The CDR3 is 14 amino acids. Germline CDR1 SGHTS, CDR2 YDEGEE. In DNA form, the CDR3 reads TGTGCCAGCAGCTTGGGTCCAGCGAACAATGAGCAGTTCTTC. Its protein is CASSLGPANNEQFF.

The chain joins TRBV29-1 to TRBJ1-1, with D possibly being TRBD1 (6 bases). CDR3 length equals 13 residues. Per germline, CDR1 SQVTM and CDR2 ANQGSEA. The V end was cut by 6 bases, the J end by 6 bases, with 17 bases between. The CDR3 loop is CSVHRVVSPEAFF. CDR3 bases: TGCAGCGTCCACAGGGTTGTCAGCCCTGAAGCTTTCTTT.

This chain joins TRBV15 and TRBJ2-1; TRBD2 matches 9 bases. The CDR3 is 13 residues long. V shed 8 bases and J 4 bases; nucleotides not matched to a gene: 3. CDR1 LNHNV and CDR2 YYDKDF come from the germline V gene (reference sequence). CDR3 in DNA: TGTGCCACCGGGACTAGCTCTTACAATGAGCAGTTCTTC. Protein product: CATGTSSYNEQFF.

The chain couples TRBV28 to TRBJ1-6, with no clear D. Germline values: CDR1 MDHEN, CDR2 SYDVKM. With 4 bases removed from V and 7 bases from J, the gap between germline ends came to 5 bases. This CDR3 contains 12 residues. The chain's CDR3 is CASSSGNSPLHF. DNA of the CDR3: TGTGCCAGCAGTTCGGGGAATTCACCCCTCCACTTT.

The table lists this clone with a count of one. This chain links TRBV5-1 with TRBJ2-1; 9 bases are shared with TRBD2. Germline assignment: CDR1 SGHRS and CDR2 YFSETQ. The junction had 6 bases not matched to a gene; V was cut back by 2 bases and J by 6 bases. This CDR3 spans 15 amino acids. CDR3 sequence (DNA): TGCGCCAGCAGCTTTAGCGGGAGTGGGTCCAATGAGCAGTTCTTC. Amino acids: CASSFSGSGSNEQFF. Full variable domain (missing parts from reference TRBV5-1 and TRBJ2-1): KAGVTQTPRYLIKTRGQQVTLSCSPISGHRSVSWYQQTPGQGLQFLFEYFSETQRNKGNFPGRFSGRQFSNSRSEMNVSTLELGDSALYLCASSFSGSGSNEQFFGPGTRLTVL.